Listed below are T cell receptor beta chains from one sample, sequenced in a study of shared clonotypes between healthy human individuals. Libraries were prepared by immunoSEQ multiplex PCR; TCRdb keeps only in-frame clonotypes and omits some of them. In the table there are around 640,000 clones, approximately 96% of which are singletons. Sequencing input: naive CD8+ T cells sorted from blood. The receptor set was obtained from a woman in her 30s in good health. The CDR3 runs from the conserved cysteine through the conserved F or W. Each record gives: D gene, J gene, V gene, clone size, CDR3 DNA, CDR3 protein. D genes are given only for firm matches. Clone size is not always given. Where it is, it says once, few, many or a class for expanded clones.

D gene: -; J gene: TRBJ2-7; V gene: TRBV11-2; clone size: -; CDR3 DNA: TGTGCCAGCAGCTTAGATCGTGGGGAGCAGTACTTC; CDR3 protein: CASSLDRGEQYF
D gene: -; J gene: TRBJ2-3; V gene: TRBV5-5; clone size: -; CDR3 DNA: TGTGCCAGCAGCTTGGACCCGCGAGCAGATACGCAGTATTTT; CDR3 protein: CASSLDPRADTQYF
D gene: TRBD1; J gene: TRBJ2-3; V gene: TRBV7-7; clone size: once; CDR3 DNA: TGTGCCAGTGCAAGAGAGGACAGGGGTACAGATACGCAGTATTTT; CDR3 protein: CASAREDRGTDTQYF
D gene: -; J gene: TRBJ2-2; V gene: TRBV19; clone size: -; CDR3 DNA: TGTGCCAGTAACCGGTTTCTCGGGGGAGGGAACACCGGGGAGCTGTTTTTT; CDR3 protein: CASNRFLGGGNTGELFF
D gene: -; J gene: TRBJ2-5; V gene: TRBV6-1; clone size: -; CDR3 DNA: TGTGCCAGCAGTGAATGGAGGGGCCGGGAGACCCAGTACTTC; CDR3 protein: CASSEWRGRETQYF
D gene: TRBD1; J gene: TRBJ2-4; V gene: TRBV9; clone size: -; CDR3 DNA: TGTGCCAGCAGCGTGGGCAGGGGGCAGAAAAACATTCAGTACTTC; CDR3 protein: CASSVGRGQKNIQYF
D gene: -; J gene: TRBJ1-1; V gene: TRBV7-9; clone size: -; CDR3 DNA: TGTGCCAGCAGCTTGGGATGGGGGGCTCAACTGAACACTGAAGCTTTCTTT; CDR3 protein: CASSLGWGAQLNTEAFF
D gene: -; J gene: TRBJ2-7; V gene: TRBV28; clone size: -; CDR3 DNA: TGTGCCAGCAGTTTAGGGGACAATCCCTACGAGCAGTACTTC; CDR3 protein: CASSLGDNPYEQYF
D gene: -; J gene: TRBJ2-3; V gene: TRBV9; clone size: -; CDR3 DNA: TGTGCCAGCAGCGTAGGTACCCTTAGCACAGATACGCAGTATTTT; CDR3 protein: CASSVGTLSTDTQYF
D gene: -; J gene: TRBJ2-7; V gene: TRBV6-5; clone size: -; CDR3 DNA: TGTGCCAGCAGTTACTCTGCGAGGGGCGAGCAGTACTTC; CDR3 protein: CASSYSARGEQYF
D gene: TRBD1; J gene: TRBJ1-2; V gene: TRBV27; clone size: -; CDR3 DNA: TGTGCCAGCAGTTTTGGGACAGGGGTGGGTGGCTACACCTTC; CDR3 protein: CASSFGTGVGGYTF
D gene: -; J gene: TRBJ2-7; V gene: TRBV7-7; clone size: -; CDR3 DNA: TGTGCCAGCAGCCCCGGCCCCGGCTACGAGCAGTACTTC; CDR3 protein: CASSPGPGYEQYF
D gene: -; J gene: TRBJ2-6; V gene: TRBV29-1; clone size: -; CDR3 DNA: TGCAGCGTTGAAGTCATACAGGGCTCTGGGGCCAACGTCCTGACTTTC; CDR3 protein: CSVEVIQGSGANVLTF
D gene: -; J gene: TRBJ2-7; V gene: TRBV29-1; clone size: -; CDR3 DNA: TGCAGCGTCGCTGACCCCGACGAGCAGTACTTC; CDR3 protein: CSVADPDEQYF
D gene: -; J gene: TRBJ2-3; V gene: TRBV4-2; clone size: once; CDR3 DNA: TGTGCCAGCAGCACCCGACTAGAGAGCACAGATACGCAGTATTTT; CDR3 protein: CASSTRLESTDTQYF
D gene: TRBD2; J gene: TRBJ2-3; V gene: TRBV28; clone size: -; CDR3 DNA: TGTGCCAGCAGTTTCTTTTCGCTAGCGGGAGTAGGCACAGATACGCAGTATTTT; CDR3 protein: CASSFFSLAGVGTDTQYF
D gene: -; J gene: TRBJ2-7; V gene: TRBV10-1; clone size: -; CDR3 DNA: TGCGCCAGCAGTACATCCTCCTACGAGCAGTACTTC; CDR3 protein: CASSTSSYEQYF
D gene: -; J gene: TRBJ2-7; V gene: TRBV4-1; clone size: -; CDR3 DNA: TGCGCCAGCAGCTTCCGGGACATAAACTACGAGCAGTACTTC; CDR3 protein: CASSFRDINYEQYF
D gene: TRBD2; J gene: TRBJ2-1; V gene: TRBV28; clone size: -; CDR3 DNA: TGTGCCAGCCATCCTAGCGGGGACAATGAGCAGTTCTTC; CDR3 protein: CASHPSGDNEQFF
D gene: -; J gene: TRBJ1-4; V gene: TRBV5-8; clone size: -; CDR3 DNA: TGTGCCAGCAGCTTGCCAGACACAACTAATGAAAAACTGTTTTTT; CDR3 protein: CASSLPDTTNEKLFF
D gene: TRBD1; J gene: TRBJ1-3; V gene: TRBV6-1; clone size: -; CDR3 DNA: TGTGCCACCCAGGGACAGGTGTCCACCATATATTTT; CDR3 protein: CATQGQVSTIYF
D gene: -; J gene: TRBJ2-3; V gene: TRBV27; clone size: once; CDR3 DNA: TGTGCCAGCAGTTCCCTATTATCGATAACAGATACGCAGTATTTT; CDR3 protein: CASSSLLSITDTQYF
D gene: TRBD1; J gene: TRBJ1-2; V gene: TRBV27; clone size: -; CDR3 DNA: TGTGCCAGCAGTCCGGACAGGGGTAACTATGGCTACACCTTC; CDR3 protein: CASSPDRGNYGYTF
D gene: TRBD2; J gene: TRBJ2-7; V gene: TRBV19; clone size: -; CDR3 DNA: TGTGCCAGTAGCATAGCGGGTGCGACTTACGAGCAGTACTTC; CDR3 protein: CASSIAGATYEQYF
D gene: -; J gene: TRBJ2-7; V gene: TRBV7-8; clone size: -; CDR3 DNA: TGTGCCAGCAGCTTATTGGGCGTCGAGGGGGCCTACGAGCAGTACTTC; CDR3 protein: CASSLLGVEGAYEQYF
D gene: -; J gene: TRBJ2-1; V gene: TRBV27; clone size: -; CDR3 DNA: TGTGCCAGCAGTTCGACTACGCGGGGCGAGCAGTTCTTC; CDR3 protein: CASSSTTRGEQFF
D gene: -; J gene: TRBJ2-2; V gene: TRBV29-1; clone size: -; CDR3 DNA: TGCAGCGTACCCAGAGGGGGGCCCGGGGAGCTGTTTTTT; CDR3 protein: CSVPRGGPGELFF
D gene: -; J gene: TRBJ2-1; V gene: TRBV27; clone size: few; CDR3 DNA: TGTGCCAGCAGTTTATCAGGGTCCTACAATGAGCAGTTCTTC; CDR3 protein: CASSLSGSYNEQFF
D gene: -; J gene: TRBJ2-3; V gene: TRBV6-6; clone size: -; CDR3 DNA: TGTGCCAGCAGTCCGGAATCAGAGTACACAGATACGCAGTATTTT; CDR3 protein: CASSPESEYTDTQYF
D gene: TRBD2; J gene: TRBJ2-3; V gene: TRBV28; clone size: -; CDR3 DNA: TGTGCCAGCAGGGACCTCGCTCCGGCGGGAGTTGGGGATACGCAGTATTTT; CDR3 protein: CASRDLAPAGVGDTQYF
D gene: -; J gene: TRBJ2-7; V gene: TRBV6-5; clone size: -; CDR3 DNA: TGTGCCAGCAATACAGTAGGTTACGAGCAGTACTTC; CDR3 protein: CASNTVGYEQYF
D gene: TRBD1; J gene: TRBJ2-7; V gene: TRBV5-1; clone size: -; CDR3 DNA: TGCGCCAGCAGCCCAATCAATGGACAGGGGGCGGCCTACGAGCAGTACTTC; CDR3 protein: CASSPINGQGAAYEQYF
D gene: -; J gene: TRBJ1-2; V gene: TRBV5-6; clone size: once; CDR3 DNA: TGTGCCAGCAGCTTGGCAGGGAACTATGGCTACACCTTC; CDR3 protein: CASSLAGNYGYTF
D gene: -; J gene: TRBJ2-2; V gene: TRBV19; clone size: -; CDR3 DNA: TGTGCCAGTAGTATAACACTCTCCGGGGAGCTGTTTTTT; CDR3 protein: CASSITLSGELFF
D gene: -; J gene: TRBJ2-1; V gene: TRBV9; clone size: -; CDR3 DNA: TGTGCCAGCAGCGTAGGAGCGGCAGACGTCTACAATGAGCAGTTCTTC; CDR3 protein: CASSVGAADVYNEQFF
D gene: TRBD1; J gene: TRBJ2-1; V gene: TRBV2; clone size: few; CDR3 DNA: TGTGCCAGCAGTGAGACAGGGAGCTCCTACAATGAGCAGTTCTTC; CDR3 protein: CASSETGSSYNEQFF
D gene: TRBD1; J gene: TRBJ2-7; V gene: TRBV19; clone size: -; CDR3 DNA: TGTGCCAGTAGTCCGGGACAGGGGCTGGCGCAGTACTTC; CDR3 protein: CASSPGQGLAQYF
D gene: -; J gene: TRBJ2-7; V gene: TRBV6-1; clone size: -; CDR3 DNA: TGTGCCAGCAGTGCGGGACTTGAGTACGAGCAGTACTTC; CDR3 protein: CASSAGLEYEQYF
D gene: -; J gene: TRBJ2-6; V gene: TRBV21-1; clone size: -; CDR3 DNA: TGTGCCAGCAGCAAAGTTTCGGTGCGGCGTCATCCCTACTCTGGGGCCAACGTCCTGACTTTC; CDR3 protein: CASSKVSVRRHPYSGANVLTF
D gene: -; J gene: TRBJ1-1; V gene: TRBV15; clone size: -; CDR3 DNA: TGTGCCACCAGCAGGGTTAGATCAGCAGGGACCAACACTGAAGCTTTCTTT; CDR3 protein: CATSRVRSAGTNTEAFF
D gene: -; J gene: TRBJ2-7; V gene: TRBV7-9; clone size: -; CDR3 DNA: TGTGCCAGCAGCTTAGCAGGGGAGGCCGGCTACGAGCAGTACTTC; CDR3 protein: CASSLAGEAGYEQYF
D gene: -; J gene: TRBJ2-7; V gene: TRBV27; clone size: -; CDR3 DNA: TGTGCCAGCAGTTTGGCTAGAGGGGCCTACGAGCAGTACTTC; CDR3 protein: CASSLARGAYEQYF
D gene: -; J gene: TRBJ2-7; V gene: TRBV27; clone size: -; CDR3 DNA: TGTGCCAGCAGTCAAGCCGGGAACAACTACGAGCAGTACTTC; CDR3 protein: CASSQAGNNYEQYF
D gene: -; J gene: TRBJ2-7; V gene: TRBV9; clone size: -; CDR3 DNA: TGTGCCAGCAGCGTAGATACGGACCTATCCTACGAGCAGTACTTC; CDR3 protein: CASSVDTDLSYEQYF
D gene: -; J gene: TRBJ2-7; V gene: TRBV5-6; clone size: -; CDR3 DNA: TGTGCCAGCAGCTCAAACGGGGGTTACTACGAGCAGTACTTC; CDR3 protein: CASSSNGGYYEQYF